The T cell receptor (beta chain) under discussion was sequenced for a study of neurological immune-mediated disorders. General observations from the study: On phylogenetic grouping, the repertoires of 18 of 34 multiple sclerosis patients fell within one related-CDR3 cluster, constituting a possible signature.

This clonotype was counted at least ten times. Its antigen is undetermined. TCRdb re-called the 5' RACE reads with MiXCR, one entry per CDR3 protein. This sample has tens of thousands of distinct CDR3 sequences, with around 3.4% found just once. This CDR3 is built from 15 residues. J gave up 4 bases and V 1 base, and 4 bases lay outside the gene matches. CDR1 and CDR2 (germline): MGHRA, YSYEKL. The genes are TRBV4-1 and TRBJ2-7, with 10 bases fitting TRBD1. What was sequenced was PBMCs. The sequence was obtained from a man aged 40-49 years with multiple sclerosis. This CDR3 reads CASSQGQGAKYEQYF. CDR3 nucleotides: TGCGCCAGCAGCCAAGGACAGGGGGCGAAGTACGAGCAGTACTTC.